This TCR beta chain was captured by sequencing in a study of OX40 agonist ivuxolimab in advanced cancers. The CDR3 contains 14 residues. CDR1 and CDR2 (germline): SNHLY, FYNNEI. V lost 6 bases and J 3 bases, leaving 12 bases between the germline ends. Assay: immunoSEQ multiplex PCR; the TCRdb copy retains only in-frame clones and omits some. The sample includes 50,000 to 65,000 clones, about four fifths of them seen just once. This clone was counted between two and nine times. The sample in question was CD4+ or CD8+ T cells sorted from blood, obtained in a trial of the OX40 agonist ivuxolimab. J is TRBJ2-4 and V is TRBV2, with a weak D call TRBD1 (6 bases). This clonotype originated in an adult with an advanced solid tumor such as melanoma, head and neck, liver or kidney cancer. DNA of the CDR3: TGTGCCAGCAGCGCACAGGGTGGCAAAAACATTCAGTACTTC. Translation gives CASSAQGGKNIQYF.